These 2 T cell receptor beta chains share one sample of origin, sequenced in a study of T-cell memory formation after mild COVID-19 (dated by TCRdb to about 2021). The protocol used for the library was 5' RACE. Reads for this sample came from an Illumina NovaSeq 6000. TCRdb handled the public reads itself, with Q25 trimming in fastp and clone calling in MiXCR, and kept productive beta chains. All rows with the same CDR3 protein become a single entry with the most common DNA and genes. This sample lists 200,000 to 250,000 distinct CDR3 sequences; roughly 9.4% were detected once. The top ten clonotypes cover around 20% of the sample. The sequenced sample was PBMCs or a T cell subset sorted from them (not recorded which). All receptors come from a man aged 18 to 29 who had mild COVID-19 (a few samples of this study predate the infection). The sample titles of this study are shuffled in the database, so cell type and time point are left out; the donor was told from shared clones.

This clonotype showed up just a few times. The V and J genes are TRBV6-1 and TRBJ1-2; D possibly corresponds to TRBD1 (5 bases). CDR3 size: 13 residues. The germline gives CDR1 MNHNS, CDR2 SASEGT. Trimming took 5 bases from V and 8 from J, leaving 15 bases between them. As DNA, the CDR3 is TGTGCCAGCAGTTTACAAGGGGATTGGGGCTACACCTTC. Translated, it gives CASSLQGDWGYTF.

This chain links TRBV19 with TRBJ1-1, with 7 bases lining up with TRBD1. The V and J ends lost 2 bases and 1 base, in that order; junction bases with no gene match: 10. Germline assignment: CDR1 LNHDA and CDR2 SQIVND (reference sequence). This CDR3 region has 17 residues. CDR3 sequence (DNA): TGTGCCAGTAGTATATTCCCGTACAGGGGCGAGAACACTGAAGCTTTCTTT. It codes for CASSIFPYRGENTEAFF. The variable domain in full, with the rest retrieved from reference TRBV19 and TRBJ1-1, is DGGITQSPKYLFRKEGQNVTLSCEQNLNHDAMYWYRQDPGQGLRLIYYSQIVNDFQKGDIAEGYSVSREKKESFPLTVTSAQKNPTAFYLCASSIFPYRGENTEAFFGQGTRLTVV.